A selection of T cell receptor beta chains follows, all from one sample in a study of T cell repertoires in cytomegalovirus infection. No cognate antigen is known for these TCRs. In TCRdb, the reads were re-called with MiXCR into one record per CDR3 protein. The sample shows about 70,000 distinct CDR3 sequences, approximately 20% of them seen only once. This specimen consisted of CD8+ T cells from cultured PBMCs, obtained from culture after CMV antigen stimulation. The receptor source for this set is a human donor in good health (CMV status not recorded). Some clones in this sample may be carry-over from other donors' samples. CDR3s include the opening cysteine and the closing phenylalanine or tryptophan. A D gene is named only where the DNA matches it firmly. A clone size is listed for some rows: how often the clone was seen (once, few, many), or a class if it is expanded.

j_gene	d_gene	v_gene	abundance	CDR3nt	CDR3aa
TRBJ1-2	TRBD1	TRBV7-8	.	TGTGCCAGCAGGATACAGGGGGGGTATGGCTACACCTTC	CASRIQGGYGYTF
TRBJ1-6	.	TRBV6-1	.	TGTGCCAGCAGTGAATTCGAGGACAGTAATTCACCCCTCCACTTT	CASSEFEDSNSPLHF
TRBJ2-5	.	TRBV5-4	.	TGTGCCAGCAGCTTGGGCAGGGAAAGGGAGACCCAGTACTTC	CASSLGRERETQYF
TRBJ1-1	.	TRBV7-9	.	TGTGCCAGCATCCTTGGGGGAACTGAAGCTTTCTTT	CASILGGTEAFF
TRBJ2-1	TRBD1	TRBV7-2	.	TGTGCCAGCAGACCCCCGGGACAGTTGAATGAGCAGTTCTTC	CASRPPGQLNEQFF
TRBJ1-5	TRBD1	TRBV20-1	few	TGCAGTGCTAGAGACCGGGGACAGGGGAGCGGTCAGCCCCAGCATTTT	CSARDRGQGSGQPQHF
TRBJ2-7	TRBD2	TRBV11-2	few	TGTGCCAGCAGCTCCCGACTAGCGGGGTCCTACGAGCAGTACTTC	CASSSRLAGSYEQYF
TRBJ1-1	TRBD1	TRBV7-6	.	TGTGCCAGCAGCGAGCCGGGGGACAGGGTTCCTTTCTTT	CASSEPGDRVPFF
TRBJ1-1	TRBD1	TRBV7-8	few	TGTGCCAGCAGCTTATCGGGGACAGTGGTGAACACTGAAGCTTTCTTT	CASSLSGTVVNTEAFF
TRBJ2-1	TRBD2	TRBV4-3	.	TGCGCCAGCAGCCAAGATCCAACAAGGACTAGCGGGGACAATGAGCAGTTCTTC	CASSQDPTRTSGDNEQFF
TRBJ2-6	.	TRBV25-1	few	TGTGCCAGCAGTGAAAGTGGAGGGACCGGGGCCAACGTCCTGACTTTC	CASSESGGTGANVLTF
TRBJ2-5	TRBD1	TRBV10-3	medium-sized	TGTGCCATCTATCACCGGGACAGAAAGACCCAGTACTTC	CAIYHRDRKTQYF
TRBJ2-5	.	TRBV7-8	few	TGTGCCAGCAGCACTCACCCGCCGGGACAATCCCAAGAGACCCAGTACTTC	CASSTHPPGQSQETQYF
TRBJ1-2	.	TRBV11-2	few	TGTGCCAGCAGCTTAGAACAGACTGGCTATGGCTACACCTTC	CASSLEQTGYGYTF
TRBJ1-3	.	TRBV11-2	few	TGTGCCAGCAGCTTAGATCAAGAAGGAAACACCATATATTTT	CASSLDQEGNTIYF
TRBJ2-2	TRBD1	TRBV12-5	.	TGTGCTAGTGGTTCGGACAGGGTGGCCGGGGAGCTGTTTTTT	CASGSDRVAGELFF
TRBJ1-1	.	TRBV5-1	.	TGCGCCAGCAGCGTAGACAGGCGGAACACTGAAGCTTTCTTT	CASSVDRRNTEAFF
TRBJ1-1	.	TRBV12-3/TRBV12-4	few	TGTGCCAGCAGCCTAACAACTGAAGCTTTCTTT	CASSLTTEAFF
TRBJ2-5	.	TRBV4-1	few	TGCGCCAGCAGCCCAGCGGGACAGCTGCAAGAGACCCAGTACTTC	CASSPAGQLQETQYF
TRBJ2-1	.	TRBV7-6	few	TGTGCCAGCAGCTTAGGATTGCGGACGGAGGGAAATGAGCAGTTCTTC	CASSLGLRTEGNEQFF
TRBJ1-1	.	TRBV30	many	TGTGCCTGGAGTGTCTCTTCCTTCGGGGCCACTGAAGCTTTCTTT	CAWSVSSFGATEAFF
TRBJ1-2	.	TRBV27	.	TGTGCCAGCAGTTTAGAGAGGGGGTTCTATGGCTACACCTTC	CASSLERGFYGYTF
TRBJ1-2	.	TRBV12-5	.	TGTGCTAGTGGTTTGGCTGCCCGATCTAATGGCTACACCTTC	CASGLAARSNGYTF
TRBJ2-1	TRBD2	TRBV7-3	.	TGTGCCAGCAGCTTAGTCGCGACTAGCGGGGGGCCAACGAGCTCCTACAATGAGCAGTTCTTC	CASSLVATSGGPTSSYNEQFF
TRBJ2-5	.	TRBV12-3/TRBV12-4	few	TGTGCCAGCAGTTTAGAGGAGACCCAGTACTTC	CASSLEETQYF
TRBJ1-2	TRBD1	TRBV6-2/TRBV6-3	.	TGTGCCAGCAGCTTCCAGGGGGTTGCCGACTATGGCTACACCTTC	CASSFQGVADYGYTF
TRBJ1-2	.	TRBV27	.	TGTGCCAGCAGTTTTGCGGGGGGCGGGAGCTATGGCTACACCTTC	CASSFAGGGSYGYTF
TRBJ2-3	TRBD2	TRBV6-1	few	TGTGCCAGCAGTCCTCCCTGGGCTAGCGGGGGGCCCACAGATACGCAGTATTTT	CASSPPWASGGPTDTQYF
TRBJ2-2	.	TRBV7-8	few	TGTGCCAGCGGCATAGCCACCGGGGAGCTGTTTTTT	CASGIATGELFF
TRBJ1-1	.	TRBV4-1	.	TGCGCCAGCAGCCAAGATAGGAACACTGAAGCTTTCTTT	CASSQDRNTEAFF
TRBJ1-1	.	TRBV7-2	few	TGTGCCACCGAGGGGGGCAGAGAAGCTTTCTTT	CATEGGREAFF
TRBJ1-1	.	TRBV7-2	.	TGTGCCAGCAGCTTACCGGGAAGGGCTGAAGCTTTCTTT	CASSLPGRAEAFF
TRBJ1-5	.	TRBV7-9	.	TGTGCCATAGGCGGCGACTCGGGAATGAGTCAGCCCCAGCATTTT	CAIGGDSGMSQPQHF
TRBJ1-5	.	TRBV12-3/TRBV12-4	.	TGTGCCAGCAGTTTAGTAGACGCTGGGAATCAGCCCCAGCATTTT	CASSLVDAGNQPQHF
TRBJ1-4	TRBD1	TRBV7-9	.	TGTGCCAGCAGCTTTTTGCGGGACAGGGGGGAAGAAAAACTGTTTTTT	CASSFLRDRGEEKLFF
TRBJ1-1	TRBD1	TRBV7-9	once	TGTGCCAGCAGGGAACCGGGACAGGAGGGAGTGGCGGGCACTGAAGCTTTCTTT	CASREPGQEGVAGTEAFF
TRBJ1-2	TRBD1	TRBV5-5	few	TGTGCCAGCAGCACCCGGACAGGGCTTAACTATGGCTACACCTTC	CASSTRTGLNYGYTF
TRBJ2-3	.	TRBV4-1	.	TGCGCCAGCAGCTCCGACCCTGATACGCAGTATTTT	CASSSDPDTQYF
TRBJ2-5	TRBD2	TRBV7-2	.	TGTGCCGGCAGCTTCCGACTAGCGGCCCAAGAGACCCAGTACTTC	CAGSFRLAAQETQYF
TRBJ1-5	.	TRBV7-2	.	TGTGCCAGCAGCTTAGGGGGGAAGCAGCCCCAGCATTTT	CASSLGGKQPQHF
TRBJ2-1	TRBD2	TRBV19	few	TGTGCCAGTAGTATAACTAGCGGGGCCTACAATGAGCAGTTCTTC	CASSITSGAYNEQFF
TRBJ2-2	.	TRBV7-2	few	TGTGCCAGCAGCTTAGGTTTCTCTCCGCAGTACGGGGAGCTGTTTTTT	CASSLGFSPQYGELFF
TRBJ2-2	TRBD1	TRBV29-1	once	TGCAGCGCCTGGGGTCAGGGGGTTGTCCGGGAGCTGTTTTTT	CSAWGQGVVRELFF
TRBJ1-1	.	TRBV7-2	medium-sized	TGTGCCAGCAGCTTAGTCGGCAGGTATAAGGACACTGAAGCTTTCTTT	CASSLVGRYKDTEAFF
TRBJ2-3	TRBD2	TRBV12-5	.	TGTGCTAGTGTGACGGGGGGGTTGAATACGCAGTATTTT	CASVTGGLNTQYF
TRBJ1-4	.	TRBV4-2	many	TGTGCCAGCAGCCAAGAAATAGAAGAAAAACTGTTTTTT	CASSQEIEEKLFF
TRBJ1-1	TRBD1	TRBV27	.	TGTGCCAGCAGTTTAAACAGGGGGGGCACTGAAGCTTTCTTT	CASSLNRGGTEAFF
TRBJ2-1	TRBD1	TRBV7-9	few	TGTGCCAGCAGCACCTGGGACAGGGGAAATGAGCAGTTCTTC	CASSTWDRGNEQFF
TRBJ1-2	.	TRBV6-5	.	TGTGCCAGCAGTTACGTCAAGACAGGCATCTACACCTTC	CASSYVKTGIYTF
TRBJ1-1	TRBD1	TRBV7-9	.	TGTGCCAGCAGCCCCGGGACAGTATTTGAAGCTTTCTTT	CASSPGTVFEAFF
TRBJ1-5	.	TRBV6-6	few	TGTGCCAGCAGTTACTCCCCGGGCAATCAGCCCCAGCATTTT	CASSYSPGNQPQHF
TRBJ2-3	.	TRBV14	.	TGTGCCAGCAGCCAAGGATCCACTAGCACAGATACGCAGTATTTT	CASSQGSTSTDTQYF
TRBJ1-2	.	TRBV12-5	.	TGTGCTAGTGGTTATAGCGGCGGAAATTATGGCTACACCTTC	CASGYSGGNYGYTF
TRBJ2-7	TRBD1	TRBV2	.	TGTGCCAGCAGTTTGACAGGGCCCTACGAGCAGTACTTC	CASSLTGPYEQYF
TRBJ2-3	TRBD1	TRBV6-6	few	TGTGCCAGCAGTACTCGTACGACAGGGACGGATACGCAGTATTTT	CASSTRTTGTDTQYF
TRBJ2-3	TRBD1	TRBV27	few	TGTGCCAGCAGTTTAGGGCAGGGGGGCACAGATACGCAGTATTTT	CASSLGQGGTDTQYF
TRBJ2-7	.	TRBV5-4	once	TGTGCCAGCAGCCCCTCCGACGTCTCCTACGAGCAGTACTTC	CASSPSDVSYEQYF
TRBJ2-1	TRBD1	TRBV6-2/TRBV6-3	few	TGTGCCAGCAGTTACAATCAGGGGGCTGGGGATGAGCAGTTCTTC	CASSYNQGAGDEQFF
TRBJ2-1	.	TRBV12-3/TRBV12-4	.	TGTGCCAGCAGTTTAAGCGTCCGGGAGCAGTTCTTC	CASSLSVREQFF